The rows below give T cell receptor beta chains drawn from one sample of a study of patients and donors after allogeneic stem cell transplantation. TCRdb reprocessed the RT-PCR reads with MiXCR, giving one entry per CDR3 protein. The profile shows more than 850,000 distinct CDR3 sequences, about a sixth of them singletons. The sequenced material came from blood, either unsorted or a sorted T cell fraction (not recorded which). These TCRs come from a human donor who was either an allogeneic HSCT recipient or a stem cell or donor lymphocyte infusion donor (not recorded which). It is not recorded whose cells these are; they may come from a transplant donor. Both conserved end residues are part of each CDR3. The D gene is left open where the match is weak. Rows may omit the clone size; those that give it use once, few, many or a size class.

J | D | size | V | DNA | CDR3
TRBJ2-1 | TRBD1 | once | TRBV6-1 | TGTGCCAGCAGACTAACAGGGGGCTCGGATGAGCAGTTCTTC | CASRLTGGSDEQFF
TRBJ2-1 | NA | few | TRBV11-2 | TGTGCCAGCAGCTTATATGGCCGGGCAGGGAATGAGCAGTTCTTC | CASSLYGRAGNEQFF
TRBJ2-3 | NA | many | TRBV20-1 | TGCAGTGCTAGAGTCGAGGGAACAGATACGCAGTATTTT | CSARVEGTDTQYF
TRBJ2-2 | TRBD2 | NA | TRBV25-1 | TGTGCCAGCAGCTCCTTCGGACTAGCGGGCACCGGGGAGCTGTTTTTT | CASSSFGLAGTGELFF
TRBJ2-1 | TRBD2 | few | TRBV25-1 | TGTGCCAGCAGTGCCAGCGGGGGCTGGAGGTTCTTC | CASSASGGWRFF
TRBJ2-2 | NA | few | TRBV7-2 | TGTGCCAGCAGCTTAGATTTCAGGACCGGGGAGCTGTTTTTT | CASSLDFRTGELFF
TRBJ2-1 | TRBD2 | many | TRBV3-1 | TGTGCCAGCAGCCTCGGACTAGCGGGAAGTGGCAATGAGCAGTTCTTC | CASSLGLAGSGNEQFF
TRBJ2-2 | TRBD2 | NA | TRBV13 | TGTGCCAGCAGCGGTACTAGCGGGAGAAACACCGGGGAGCTGTTTTTT | CASSGTSGRNTGELFF
TRBJ2-7 | NA | NA | TRBV4-3 | TGCGCCAGCAGCCACGATTGGCATAGGGGCGAGCAGTACTTC | CASSHDWHRGEQYF
TRBJ2-2 | NA | NA | TRBV12-3/TRBV12-4 | TGTGCCAGCAGTTCCTTCTGGGGTAGGAATAGAACCGGGGAGCTGTTTTTT | CASSSFWGRNRTGELFF
TRBJ2-7 | NA | few | TRBV29-1 | TGCAGCGTTGTTGGGGACATACCCTACGAGCAGTACTTC | CSVVGDIPYEQYF
TRBJ1-1 | NA | many | TRBV4-3 | TGCGCCAGCAGCCGTTACCGGGCAAACACTGAAGCTTTCTTT | CASSRYRANTEAFF
TRBJ2-7 | NA | many | TRBV5-1 | TGCGCCAGCAGCTTGGGCCTGATTGCGAGCTCCTACGAGCAGTACTTC | CASSLGLIASSYEQYF
TRBJ2-7 | TRBD2 | many | TRBV5-1 | TGCGCCAGCAGCTCGACGACTAGCGGGCCCACGTTCGGGGAGCAGTACTTC | CASSSTTSGPTFGEQYF
TRBJ2-2 | NA | few | TRBV20-1 | TGCAGTGCTAATATGGGTGGGGTCGCCGGGGAGCTGTTTTTT | CSANMGGVAGELFF
TRBJ2-1 | NA | NA | TRBV6-6 | TGTGCCAGCAGTGCAGGGACACTGGGGGAGCAGTTCTTC | CASSAGTLGEQFF
TRBJ1-6 | NA | NA | TRBV7-6 | TGTGCCAGCAGCTTCGCTAATTCACCCCTCCACTTT | CASSFANSPLHF
TRBJ1-3 | NA | few | TRBV27 | TGTGCCAGCAGTTTATCTGGGGCCTTACCGTCTGGAAACACCATATATTTT | CASSLSGALPSGNTIYF
TRBJ2-7 | NA | many | TRBV29-1 | TGCAGCGTTGGCCGGGGGCAGACCTACGAGCAGTACTTC | CSVGRGQTYEQYF
TRBJ1-2 | NA | many | TRBV13 | TGTGCCAGCAGCCCCCGGTCCTCTCCCTATGGCTACACCTTC | CASSPRSSPYGYTF
TRBJ2-3 | TRBD2 | NA | TRBV29-1 | TGCAGCGTTGCCGGCGGGGGAAGCACAGATACGCAGTATTTT | CSVAGGGSTDTQYF
TRBJ2-1 | NA | NA | TRBV12-3/TRBV12-4 | TGTGCCAGCAGTTTCGAGTACGGACGGAGCTCCTACAATGAGCAGTTCTTC | CASSFEYGRSSYNEQFF
TRBJ2-1 | TRBD2 | few | TRBV9 | TGTGCCAGCAGCGCTAGCGGGAGGGCCGTAACCGATGAGCAGTTCTTC | CASSASGRAVTDEQFF
TRBJ1-2 | NA | few | TRBV29-1 | TGCAGCGTACCCGGGGGTAGTAGCTACACCTTC | CSVPGGSSYTF
TRBJ1-5 | NA | NA | TRBV2 | TGTGCCAGCAGTCTGGGACCGAAAGGGCAGCCCCAGCATTTT | CASSLGPKGQPQHF
TRBJ2-3 | TRBD2 | NA | TRBV6-2/TRBV6-3 | TGTGCCACCGGGGGGGCCCTCACGGATACGCAGTATTTT | CATGGALTDTQYF
TRBJ2-4 | NA | few | TRBV15 | TGTGCCACCAGCTCCTCGTGGGGGGTTGCCAAAAACATTCAGTACTTC | CATSSSWGVAKNIQYF
TRBJ2-7 | NA | few | TRBV20-1 | TGCAGTGCCTGGGACCGACAGACCTACGAGCAGTACTTC | CSAWDRQTYEQYF
TRBJ2-7 | NA | few | TRBV18 | TGTGCCAGCTCACCACCTTCCCAGGTCTGGGAGCAGTACTTC | CASSPPSQVWEQYF
TRBJ2-7 | NA | NA | TRBV28 | TGTGCCAGCAGTTTAGTAGGGCCGCCCTACGAGCAGTACTTC | CASSLVGPPYEQYF
TRBJ2-5 | TRBD2 | few | TRBV27 | TGTGCCAGCAGTCACCGCACCGGGACTAGCGGGAGAAAGACCCAGTACTTC | CASSHRTGTSGRKTQYF
TRBJ2-3 | TRBD2 | NA | TRBV6-6 | TGTGCCAGCGCCAGCGGGAGTACGCAGTATTTT | CASASGSTQYF
TRBJ2-7 | NA | few | TRBV5-1 | TGCGCCAGCAGCTGGGGGGACAGCCTCTACGAGCAGTACTTC | CASSWGDSLYEQYF
TRBJ1-1 | NA | few | TRBV5-1 | TGCGCCAGCAGCTTTGAGAGGAGTACTGAAGCTTTCTTT | CASSFERSTEAFF
TRBJ1-5 | TRBD1 | few | TRBV20-1 | TGCAGTGCTCCACAGGGGCGCAATCAGCCCCAGCATTTT | CSAPQGRNQPQHF
TRBJ1-4 | NA | NA | TRBV4-2 | TGTGCCAGCAGCCACCCTAGGGGGGCAGAATCAACTAATGAAAAACTGTTTTTT | CASSHPRGAESTNEKLFF
TRBJ1-2 | NA | NA | TRBV12-3/TRBV12-4 | TGTGCCACCGACGTCGGGACGTCGGGGGGCTACACCTTC | CATDVGTSGGYTF
TRBJ2-3 | NA | NA | TRBV3-1 | TGTGCCAGCAGCCAAGTCGCGGTCGCAGATACGCAGTATTTT | CASSQVAVADTQYF
TRBJ1-4 | NA | many | TRBV10-3 | TGTGCCATCAGTGAACAGGGTTTGTTGGATGAAAAACTGTTTTTT | CAISEQGLLDEKLFF
TRBJ2-3 | NA | NA | TRBV5-1 | TGCGCCAGCAGCTACAGGGCTGAACCAGATACGCAGTATTTT | CASSYRAEPDTQYF
TRBJ2-5 | NA | few | TRBV24-1 | TGTGCCACCAGTGAGCCGGGACTTAGCGGAGAGACCCAGTACTTC | CATSEPGLSGETQYF
TRBJ1-6 | NA | few | TRBV20-1 | TGCAGTGCTAGAAGGCGGGGAAATAATTCACCCCTCCACTTT | CSARRRGNNSPLHF
TRBJ2-7 | TRBD2 | few | TRBV2 | TGTGCCAGCCTAGCGGGACACCTCTACGAGCAGTACTTC | CASLAGHLYEQYF
TRBJ1-5 | TRBD1 | NA | TRBV5-6 | TGTGCCAGCAGCTTGGTGACAGGGGGACAGCCCCAGCATTTT | CASSLVTGGQPQHF
TRBJ2-1 | NA | few | TRBV7-3 | TGTGCCAGCAGCCCTCTAGGGGGCTACAATGAGCAGTTCTTC | CASSPLGGYNEQFF